The clone carrying this T cell receptor beta chain appeared once. This sample was included in a study of shared clonotypes between healthy human individuals. Germline lookup yields CDR1 MDHEN and CDR2 SYDVKM. After removal of 4 bases from V and 9 bases from J, the junction contained 3 bases not matched to a gene. The CDR3 covers 12 residues. Investigators spread the genomic DNA of each subset evenly over several immunoSEQ plates. Assay used: immunoSEQ multiplex PCR; TCRdb lists only in-frame clones, some missing. Of over a million clones listed, around 78% are singletons. Division of CD4+ cells produced a CD45RA+ naive subset and a CD45RA-negative memory subset.

The sequencing sample was made of memory CD4+ T cells from PBMCs. The subset here: CD45RA-negative fraction. The V and J genes are TRBV28 and TRBJ2-1; 7 positions agree with TRBD2. The clonotype originates from a man younger than 35 in good health. Some clones in this sample may be carry-over from other donors' samples. Written as DNA, the CDR3 is TGTGCCAGCAGTTCCCGCGGGAGTGAGCAGTTCTTC. This translates into CASSSRGSEQFF.